This TCR beta chain is from a study of T cells after yellow fever vaccination. Germline CDR1 is KGHDR and CDR2 is SFDVKD. V was pared by 3 bases and J by 0 bases, with 5 bases of the junction left unmatched. This CDR3 region has 16 residues. MiXCR, run by TCRdb on the 5' RACE reads, gives a single entry per CDR3 protein. The sample lists fewer than 350,000 distinct CDR3 sequences, 7.5% to 9% occurring once. The receptor comes from a man between 18 and 35 years old who received the YFV17D yellow fever vaccine. The specimen comprised PBMCs, sampled on the day of the first yellow fever vaccination. The chain has TRBV24-1 and TRBJ2-3, with 7 bases matching TRBD2. The CDR3 region has the DNA TGTGCCACCAGTGATCCTCGACTAGCTAGCACAGATACGCAGTATTTT. Translation: CATSDPRLASTDTQYF.